These 11 T cell receptor beta chains originate from one sample sequenced in a study of blood T cell repertoires in COVID-19. The repertoire was sequenced with immunoSEQ multiplex PCR; TCRdb's copy has only in-frame clones and lacks some. This sample has about 150,000 clones, with approximately 81% found just once. Sequencing input: peripheral blood. The source is a woman aged 55-69 years with COVID-19, enrolled during active disease.

Concerning this clone: Other nucleotide sequences from this sample produce the same CDR3. V usage is TRBV29-1 and J usage is TRBJ1-1; TRBD1 matches at 8 bases. With V trimmed by 4 bases and J by 0 bases, 1 base remained unmatched. This CDR3 contains 13 residues. The V gene's germline CDR1 is SQVTM and CDR2 ANQGSEA. CDR3 in amino acids: CSVGRGLNTEAFF. The DNA of the CDR3 is TGCAGCGTTGGCAGGGGGCTGAACACTGAAGCTTTCTTT.

The chain carries TRBV19 and TRBJ1-4; TRBD1 might be the D (6 bases). Trimming shortened V by 7 bases and J by 10 bases, and 19 bases separated the two germline ends. Germline V gene data show CDR1 as LNHDA and CDR2 as SQIVND (reference sequence). This CDR3 has 14 amino acids. The chain's CDR3 is CASMKQGQGRKLFF. CDR3 bases: TGTGCCAGTATGAAACAGGGACAAGGCAGAAAACTGTTTTTT.

This sequence joins TRBV7-9 and TRBJ2-5; TRBD2 matches 8 bases. CDR1 and CDR2 (germline): SEHNR, FQNEAQ (reference sequence). The CDR3 is made up of 15 amino acids. V shed 5 bases, J shed 5 bases, and the junction held 10 bases outside the gene matches. As DNA, the CDR3 is TGTGCCAGCAGCAGATCGGGGGGGGCCAGGGAGACCCAGTACTTC. Translating gives CASSRSGGARETQYF. The whole variable domain, remainder taken from reference TRBV7-9 and TRBJ2-5, is DTGVSQNPRHKITKRGQNVTFRCDPISEHNRLYWYRQTLGQGPEFLTYFQNEAQLEKSRLLSDRFSAERPKGSFSTLEIQRTEQGDSAMYLCASSRSGGARETQYFGPGTRLLVL.

The chain employs TRBV6-5 and TRBJ1-2; 7 nucleotides line up with TRBD1. The CDR3 sequence is 15 residues long. V was clipped by 0 bases and J by 5 bases; unmatched bases: 6. CDR1 MNHEY and CDR2 SVGAGI come from the germline V gene. The CDR3 sequence: CASSYSTGRRYGYTF. The CDR3 nucleotides read TGTGCCAGCAGTTACTCGACAGGGCGGCGGTATGGCTACACCTTC.

The chain is built from TRBV11-2 and TRBJ2-5; D uncertain. V was pared by 2 bases and J by 0 bases, with 10 bases between. The germline CDR1 and CDR2 sequences are SGHAT and FQNNGV. The CDR3 totals 15 residues. The CDR3 DNA is TGTGCCAGCAGCTTAAAGCTCGGGTACCAAGAGACCCAGTACTTC. Its translation is CASSLKLGYQETQYF.

J is TRBJ1-5 and V is TRBV4-1; D gene uncertain. V was cut by 4 bases and J by 3 bases, with 10 bases left in between. Germline lookup yields CDR1 MGHRA and CDR2 YSYEKL. This CDR3 is 14 amino acids long. The CDR3 protein is CASSLREYNQPQHF. The CDR3 DNA follows: TGCGCCAGCAGCCTCCGGGAATACAATCAGCCCCAGCATTTT.

This sequence joins TRBV5-1 and TRBJ1-2, with a tentative D call TRBD1 (6 bases). Trimming removed 0 bases at V and 6 bases at J, with 12 bases between. From germline, CDR1 is SGHRS and CDR2 YFSETQ. The CDR3 has 14 residues. CDR3 loop: CASSLVASGDGYTF. The CDR3 DNA reads as TGCGCCAGCAGCTTGGTGGCTTCAGGGGATGGCTACACCTTC.

The chain is built from TRBV7-8 and TRBJ2-1; 7 bases line up with TRBD1. There are 17 residues in the CDR3. J gave up 11 bases and V 5 bases, and 21 bases lay outside the gene matches. Per germline, CDR1 SGHVS and CDR2 FQNEAQ. The CDR3 region is CASSPLTGQKGWGKQFF. The DNA for the CDR3 is TGTGCCAGCAGCCCCTTGACGGGACAGAAGGGATGGGGTAAGCAGTTCTTC.

The chain links TRBV5-1 to TRBJ1-1; 9 positions agree with TRBD1. V was clipped by 3 bases and J by 2 bases; unmatched bases: 5. CDR1 is SGHRS and CDR2 is YFSETQ in the germline V gene. The CDR3 is made up of 15 amino acids. The CDR3, as DNA: TGCGCCAGCAGCTGGGGGACAGGGAGTAACACTGAAGCTTTCTTT. Its translation: CASSWGTGSNTEAFF.

In nucleotides, the CDR3 is TGCGCCAGCAGCCAAGGCCTCGGGTGGGACACTGAAGCTTTCTTT. It yields the protein CASSQGLGWDTEAFF. The chain has TRBV4-1 and TRBJ1-1; D is undetermined. The germline V gene encodes CDR1 MGHRA and CDR2 YSYEKL. V gave up 1 base and J gave up 3 bases, with 12 bases separating them. The CDR3 sequence is 15 residues long.

This sequence joins TRBV27 and TRBJ1-2; TRBD1 is a possible D gene (6 bases). CDR3 length: 15 residues. Germline V gene sequence: CDR1 MNHEY, CDR2 SMNVEV (reference sequence). Trimming shortened V by 1 base and J by 2 bases, and 11 bases separated the two germline ends. The CDR3 sequence is CASSLLPGHNYGYTF. CDR3 DNA: TGTGCCAGCAGTTTATTACCGGGACACAACTATGGCTACACCTTC.